Listed below are T cell receptor beta chains from one sample, sequenced in a study of control samples from healthy donors and cancer patients. Method: immunoSEQ multiplex PCR; TCRdb's copy keeps in-frame clones and lacks some. The sample includes roughly 88,000 clones, 91% of them seen just once. What was sequenced was blood. These receptors were taken from a man aged 45 to 65 in good health. Each CDR3 is given with its conserved first and last residue. Clone size is stated in some rows and not others, as once, few, many or a class when expanded.

V gene | clone size | CDR3 protein
TRBV6-6 | NA | CASSYRAGEGKLFF
TRBV6-1 | NA | CASSDGELSGNTIYF
TRBV9 | few | CASSVAGGRGAGELFF
TRBV2 | NA | CASRLPLAGQETQYF
TRBV7-9 | NA | CASSRHETLYTF
TRBV7-8 | NA | CASSFGGSSYEQYF
TRBV10-3 | NA | CAITWRGHLLLAKNIQYF
TRBV6-2/TRBV6-3 | NA | CASSYLGNTEAFF
TRBV27 | NA | CASSITGIANYGYTF
TRBV2 | NA | CANGQGRGNQPQHF
TRBV19 | once | CASSLVAGGQETQYF
TRBV3-1/TRBV3-2 | NA | CASSASLGGYTF
TRBV9 | NA | CASSVAISGGTDTQYF
TRBV14 | NA | CASSSDSLNEKLFF
TRBV3-1/TRBV3-2 | NA | CASSHSRLTVRQGNTIYF
TRBV30 | NA | CAWSRGFPNEQFF
TRBV19 | NA | CASSYGSLDTEAFF
TRBV6-5 | NA | CASSYDRGGRINEQFF
TRBV6-5 | NA | CASSYSSPPVRQPQHF
TRBV18 | NA | CASSPTLKETQYF
TRBV5-1 | NA | CASSLDGGAITDTQYF
TRBV6-1 | NA | CASSEGTANTEAFF
TRBV27 | few | CASRPGTDSYEQYF
TRBV24-1 | NA | CATSVGGDTEAFF
TRBV4-3 | NA | CASSQGTRIRGRTDTQYF
TRBV7-2 | NA | CASRAGTVATGELFF
TRBV4-3 | NA | CASSQDWGQADTQYF
TRBV12-3/TRBV12-4 | NA | CASSGDRNQPQHF
TRBV5-1 | NA | CASRGVAEETQYF
TRBV7-2 | NA | CASSLASQPQHF
TRBV6-5 | NA | CASTKAQLGSYTF
TRBV9 | NA | CASSVEGRPSPLHF
TRBV30 | NA | CAWSRDRGDITEAFF
TRBV7-9 | NA | CASTPGVEKEQYF
TRBV10-3 | NA | CAISEGRGGYGYTF
TRBV5-1 | NA | CASRTGNIQYF
TRBV6-5 | NA | CASSLLSGSTEAFF